The source of this T cell receptor (beta chain) is a study of blood T cells in healthy people across ages (dated by TCRdb to the mid-2010s). Context from the whole study: In model experiments, roughly one uniquely barcoded TCR beta cDNA molecule per two T cells was captured by template switching. Using deep sequencing normalized with unique cDNA molecular identifiers, the study measured how TCR beta repertoire diversity changes with age. Four age groups were formed from the donors: young (average roughly 15 years), middle-aged (approximately 40), aged (over 55) and long-lived (around 82). To avoid experimental bias, donors of different ages were spread randomly across the sequencing lanes. The study analyzed two additional independent replicas of 1 million unique cDNA reads from the same blood draw for two donors, one aged 18 to 29 and one aged 80 or older.

Systemically healthy Caucasian individuals from Russia, some 36 in total and aged about 6 to 95 years, were included as donors. Each donor gave ten milliliters of peripheral blood, drawn into EDTA-treated Vacutainer tubes. Ficoll-Paque density-gradient centrifugation was used to isolate PBMCs, with at least 6.5 million per sample. Trizol reagent was used to extract total RNA from PBMCs, with at least 5.5 micrograms per sample. The percentages of naive CD45RAhigh/CD27high T cells were determined by flow cytometry on a PBMC aliquot from every donor. The method was 5' RACE. The reads were generated on an Illumina HiSeq 2500. A second PCR of roughly 7 to 12 cycles was run with a J-beta primer mix and a sample-barcoded 5' primer. A unique molecular identifier was introduced onto each TCR beta cDNA molecule by a template-switch 5' adaptor carrying 12 random nucleotides. Each sample yielded at least 2.5 million CDR3-containing paired-end reads. First-strand cDNA synthesis was performed from all RNA using the Mint cDNA synthesis kit, with priming by a TRBC-specific oligonucleotide. Following uracil-DNA glycosylase treatment, a first 18-cycle PCR with universal primers M1SS and BC2_uni_R was performed on all cDNA. The paper's data handling went like this. For normalization, 1 million high-quality reads were randomly selected from each sample, with every read carrying a distinct molecular identifier. Instead of being binned into consensus sequences, reads with shared molecular identifiers were discarded. MiTCR, set to a Q25 quality threshold and the strictest error-elimination algorithm, was used for CDR3 identification, clonotype clustering and error correction. A nonparametric unseen species model with Euler transformation was used to estimate a lower bound on total TCR beta diversity. TCRdb took the public reads, trimmed them with fastp at Q25, ran MiXCR for clone calling and kept in-frame beta chains. Here each entry gathers all rows of one CDR3 protein and keeps the most common genes and DNA. The V and J calls shown here were made by TCRdb, not taken from the authors' results. The sample data list 1.5 million to 2 million distinct CDR3 sequences, and over 25% of these were observed just once. The top ten hold around 7.7% of the sample.

The investigation overall reported the following: Donor CMV infection status was unknown, potentially confounding age-related changes in expanded clonotypes. Estimates of total diversity based on one million sequenced T cells were regarded as lower bounds and as underestimates. Compared with the aged group, the long-lived group had more naive CD4+ T cells, fewer expanded clones and increased TCR diversity, a pattern suggesting age selection. There was a strong correlation between observed TCR beta diversity and the percentage of naive T cells measured by flow cytometry. Since profiling was done on bulk unsorted PBMCs, naive and antigen-experienced compartments could not be conclusively compared. As age increased, observed TCR beta diversity per million T cells dropped in a roughly linear way, and a significant reduction was already evident by age roughly 40.

This clonotype has a count of ten or more. It lacks a known antigen. One end of the junction varies from germline; a read error may be responsible. Including the terminal cysteine and phenylalanine, the CDR3 comprises 13 residues. The only DNA kept is the CDR3, 39 bases in frame from the first base. The germline V gene (reference sequence) sets CDR1 to LNHDA and CDR2 to SQIVND. Specimen: blood. Recombination connected TRBV19 to TRBJ1-1, and TRBD1 may be the D gene, going by 6 matching bases. This TCR derives from a young woman in good health. The DNA sequence follows: TGTGCCAGCAGCATAGGGGGAAACACCGAAGCTTTCTTT. Its protein reads: CASSIGGNTEAFF.